Below, 14 T cell receptor beta chains from the same sample are listed, as sequenced in a study of cytomegalovirus exposure and HLA in healthy donors. The PCR ran on 60 Vbeta and 13 Jbeta primers. Sequencing was performed with immunoSEQ multiplex PCR; in TCRdb, only in-frame clones are kept and a portion is missing. This table holds about 140,000 clones, less than 85% found once. The sample consisted of PBMCs. The receptors were gathered from a man aged 35 to 55 in good health and CMV-seropositive.

The rearrangement uses TRBV6-5 and TRBJ2-5, with 10 nucleotides matching TRBD2. CDR1 is MNHEY, CDR2 SVGAGI, per germline. After removal of 4 bases from V and 7 bases from J, the junction contained 6 bases not matched to a gene. CDR3 length: 14 residues. DNA for the CDR3: TGTGCCAGCAGTTTCGGACTAGCGGAGCTGACCCAGTACTTC. Residues: CASSFGLAELTQYF.

The chain is built from TRBV7-6 and TRBJ2-1; 7 bases are a match to TRBD1. Germline lookup yields CDR1 SGHVS and CDR2 FNYEAQ. V was clipped by 0 bases and J by 0 bases; unmatched bases: 5. The CDR3 is made up of 17 amino acids. The CDR3 DNA sequence: TGTGCCAGCAGCTTAGCTCCCGGGACAGTCTCCTACAATGAGCAGTTCTTC. It translates to CASSLAPGTVSYNEQFF. Based on the CDR3 plus reference TRBV7-6 and TRBJ2-1, the full variable domain is GAGVSQSPRYKVTKRGQDVALRCDPISGHVSLYWYRQALGQGPEFLTYFNYEAQQDKSGLPNDRFSAERPEGSISTLTIQRTEQRDSAMYRCASSLAPGTVSYNEQFFGPGTRLTVL.

V gene TRBV5-4 combines with J gene TRBJ2-7, with D perhaps TRBD2 (5 bases). The V gene lost 0 bases and the J gene lost 4 bases, with 14 bases spanning the gap. This CDR3 is built from 15 residues. Germline V CDR1 and CDR2: SGHNT, YYREEE (reference sequence). CDR3 in amino acids: CASSLVAGPQYEQYF. In nucleotides, the CDR3 is TGTGCCAGCAGCTTGGTGGCGGGTCCGCAATACGAGCAGTACTTC. The entire variable domain, with the rest obtained from reference TRBV5-4 and TRBJ2-7, is as follows: ETGVTQSPTHLIKTRGQQVTLRCSSQSGHNTVSWYQQALGQGPQFIFQYYREEENGRGNFPPRFSGLQFPNYSSELNVNALELDDSALYLCASSLVAGPQYEQYFGPGTRLTVT.

The chain carries TRBV5-1 and TRBJ1-4; tentative D call: TRBD1 (5 bases). Germline V lookup: CDR1 SGHRS, CDR2 YFSETQ. Trimming shortened V by 4 bases and J by 8 bases, and 18 bases separated the two germline ends. This CDR3 region has 15 residues. CDR3 nucleotide sequence: TGCGCCAGCAGCAAGGGGTCCCCAATAGGAGAAAAACTGTTTTTT. Translating gives CASSKGSPIGEKLFF.

The CDR3 protein is CASSSPGQGFSEAFF. CDR3 DNA sequence: TGTGCCAGCAGTTCCCCGGGACAGGGATTCTCTGAAGCTTTCTTT. The chain employs TRBV27 and TRBJ1-1, with 9 bases matching TRBD1. V gave up 4 bases and J gave up 6 bases; unmatched junction bases: 9. CDR1 is MNHEY, CDR2 SMNVEV, per germline (reference sequence). The CDR3 length is 15 residues.

The CDR3 sequence is CASSVRLAGGTSTDTQYF. As DNA, the CDR3 is TGTGCCAGCAGCGTGCGGCTAGCGGGGGGCACGAGCACAGATACGCAGTATTTT. This chain uses TRBV9 with TRBJ2-3; 11 bases are shared with TRBD2. Trimming at V came to 2 bases and at J to 0 bases, leaving 8 bases not matched to a gene. This CDR3 is built from 18 residues. Germline V gives CDR1 SGDLS, CDR2 YYNGEE. Using reference TRBV9 and TRBJ2-3 for the parts outside the CDR3, the full variable domain is DSGVTQTPKHLITATGQRVTLRCSPRSGDLSVYWYQQSLDQGLQFLIQYYNGEERAKGNILERFSAQQFPDLHSELNLSSLELGDSALYFCASSVRLAGGTSTDTQYFGPGTRLTVL.

V usage is TRBV28 and J usage is TRBJ2-5, with 10 nucleotides matching TRBD2. Trimming took 3 bases from V and 0 from J; bases not matched to a gene: 4. This CDR3 is 16 amino acids long. Germline V lookup: CDR1 MDHEN, CDR2 SYDVKM. CDR3 loop: CASSLGLARYQETQYF. In DNA form, the CDR3 reads TGTGCCAGCAGTTTGGGACTAGCGAGGTACCAAGAGACCCAGTACTTC.

The chain couples TRBV7-2 to TRBJ1-3; no reliable D call. V shed 1 base and J shed 0 bases, with 7 bases lying between them. Germline loops: CDR1 SGHTA, CDR2 FQGNSA. CDR3 length: 15 amino acids. The CDR3 nucleotides read TGTGCCAGCAGCTTAGTGGGAGACTCTGGAAACACCATATATTTT. The encoded protein is CASSLVGDSGNTIYF.

V usage is TRBV4-1 and J usage is TRBJ2-4; TRBD2 aligns across 13 bases. The CDR3 length is 19 residues. Germline V gives CDR1 MGHRA, CDR2 YSYEKL. Trimming at V came to 2 bases and at J to 2 bases, leaving 9 bases not matched to a gene. CDR3 in amino acids: CASSQMLQTSGGSKNIQYF. The CDR3, as DNA: TGCGCCAGCAGCCAAATGCTTCAGACTAGCGGGGGGTCCAAAAACATTCAGTACTTC.

For the CDR3, the DNA is TGTGCCAGCAGCCTTAGGGGCAGGGTGTACGAGCAGTACTTC. Translating it yields CASSLRGRVYEQYF. The chain has TRBV7-2 and TRBJ2-7; D is possibly TRBD1 (5 bases). V shed 5 bases and J shed 4 bases, with 15 bases lying between them. Germline V gene data show CDR1 as SGHTA and CDR2 as FQGNSA. The CDR3 spans 14 residues.

The rearrangement links TRBV5-1 to TRBJ2-1, with TRBD2 as a possible D gene (7 bases). Germline loops: CDR1 SGHRS, CDR2 YFSETQ. The CDR3 runs 17 residues. Trimming cost V 0 bases and J 5 bases, with 18 bases left between them. The chain's CDR3 is CASSLEGGAYPHNEQFF. The CDR3 DNA sequence: TGCGCCAGCAGCTTGGAAGGGGGGGCGTACCCACACAATGAGCAGTTCTTC. The complete variable domain, with remaining parts taken from reference TRBV5-1 and TRBJ2-1, reads KAGVTQTPRYLIKTRGQQVTLSCSPISGHRSVSWYQQTPGQGLQFLFEYFSETQRNKGNFPGRFSGRQFSNSRSEMNVSTLELGDSALYLCASSLEGGAYPHNEQFFGPGTRLTVL.

The V call is TRBV28, the J call TRBJ2-7; TRBD1 is a possible D gene (6 bases). Germline V gene lookup returns CDR1 MDHEN and CDR2 SYDVKM. The ends were cut back, 11 bases at V and 5 bases at J, with 13 bases in the middle. This CDR3 contains 11 residues. Here the CDR3 DNA reads TGTGCCTCTAGGGGGTTGCACGAGCAGTACTTC. Translation gives CASRGLHEQYF.

This clone showed up just a few times. The chain couples TRBV5-1 to TRBJ1-5; 8 nucleotides match TRBD1. The V and J ends lost 1 base and 6 bases, in that order; junction bases with no gene match: 6. The CDR3 spans 15 residues. Germline loops: CDR1 SGHRS, CDR2 YFSETQ. The CDR3 sequence is CASSLTSGGGQPQHF. The CDR3 region has the DNA TGCGCCAGCAGCTTGACGTCAGGGGGCGGTCAGCCCCAGCATTTT.

On this clone: Germline and junction disagree at one end, which may indicate a read error. The chain recombines TRBV4-3 with TRBJ2-2, with 13 bases lining up with TRBD2. The germline V gene has CDR1 LGHNA and CDR2 YSLEER. The CDR3 is made up of 20 amino acids. The CDR3 loop reads CASGQEIQGLAGPNTGELFF. The CDR3 region has the DNA TGCGCCAGCGGCCAAGAAATACAGGGACTAGCGGGACCCAACACCGGGGAGCTGTTTTTT.